Listed here are 18 T cell receptor beta chains from one sample, sequenced in a study of tumor and adjacent non-tumor tissue in lung cancer. RNA was extracted from bulk tissue without any cell sorting. A modified ARM-PCR protocol with three rounds of nested PCR amplified TCRbeta. TCRdb called the multiplex PCR reads again in MiXCR, with one record for every CDR3 protein. The profile covers over 130,000 distinct CDR3 sequences, with approximately 66% appearing a single time and 18% taken by the ten largest. The sample comprised lung tumor tissue. Source of these receptors: a man aged 55-75 years with small cell lung cancer.

This clonotype was counted a single time. A clone one base away is much larger, so this may be a read error. J is TRBJ1-1 and V is TRBV20-1; possible D gene TRBD1, 5 bases. The germline CDR1 and CDR2 sequences are DFQATT and SNEGSKA (reference sequence). The CDR3 has 12 amino acids. The DNA of the CDR3 is TGCAGTGCCGGGGGGGTGAACACTGAAACTTTCTTT. Translating it yields CSAGGVNTETFF.

About this clonotype itself: An end of the junction does not agree with germline; a read error may underlie this. V and J are TRBV6-1 and TRBJ2-3, with a possible D match to TRBD2 (6 bases). The CDR3 sequence is 16 residues long. Germline CDR1 MNHNS, CDR2 SASEGT. The CDR3 loop reads CASSTSRTTSTYTQYF. Written as DNA, the CDR3 is TGTGCCAGCAGTACCTCAAGGACCACTAGCACATATACGCAGTATTTT.

V and J are TRBV29-1 and TRBJ2-5, with a weak D call TRBD1 (5 bases). The CDR3 totals 13 residues. Germline lookup yields CDR1 SQVTM and CDR2 ANQGSEA. CDR3 bases: TGCAATGTTGAGGCCAATCAGGGAGAGACCCAGTACTTC. Its translation: CNVEANQGETQYF.

The chain joins TRBV12-3 or TRBV12-4 to TRBJ2-1; D might be TRBD1 (6 bases). This CDR3 is built from 13 residues. V lost 5 bases to trimming and J lost 10 bases, with 15 bases between them. CDR3 sequence (DNA): TGTGCCAGCAGTCCGCAGTCAGGGGTCGAGCAGTTCTTC. It translates to CASSPQSGVEQFF.

This clonotype has a count of ten or more. The chain has TRBV20-1 and TRBJ1-2; D unclear. CDR3 length: 13 amino acids. V was trimmed by 4 bases and J by 5 bases, leaving 14 bases between them. The germline V gene has CDR1 DFQATT and CDR2 SNEGSKA (reference sequence). CDR3 residues: CSAINTGSYGYTF. The CDR3 region has the DNA TGCAGTGCTATAAACACCGGGTCATATGGCTACACCTTC.

The J gene is TRBJ2-1, the V gene TRBV20-1; D gene unclear. Germline assignment: CDR1 DFQATT and CDR2 SNEGSKA (reference sequence). Trimming took 4 bases from V and 13 from J, leaving 20 bases between them. The CDR3 totals 13 residues. The CDR3 loop is CSAIDPKETYQFF. The CDR3 bases are TGCAGTGCTATAGACCCTAAGGAGACTTATCAGTTCTTC.

J is TRBJ2-7 and V is TRBV24-1; 8 bases are shared with TRBD1. J gave up 5 bases and V 4 bases, and 12 bases lay outside the gene matches. Germline assignment: CDR1 KGHDR and CDR2 SFDVKD. The CDR3 has 16 amino acids. The CDR3 DNA follows: TGTGCCACCAGTGACTCGACAGGGGTCCTCCGGCACGAGCAGTACTTC. Amino acid sequence: CATSDSTGVLRHEQYF.

This clonotype was seen just once. V gene TRBV6-1 combines with J gene TRBJ2-3; D possibly corresponds to TRBD2 (5 bases). The ends were cut back, 3 bases at V and 4 bases at J, with 14 bases in the middle. Germline loops: CDR1 MNHNS, CDR2 SASEGT. The CDR3 runs 15 residues. The CDR3 sequence is CASSDRGQSSDTQYF. The CDR3 DNA follows: TGTGCCAGCAGTGATCGGGGTCAGTCTTCAGATACGCAGTATTTT.

This clonotype was seen more than once but under ten times. This may arise from a read error, as a much more abundant clone is one base away. The chain uses TRBV6-1 and TRBJ2-7; possible D gene TRBD1, 5 bases. This CDR3 is 13 amino acids long. CDR1 and CDR2 (germline): MNHNS, SASEGT. Trimming pared 4 bases from V and 3 bases from J, leaving 10 bases between. The CDR3 reads CASSGQPDYEQYV. In DNA form, the CDR3 reads TGTGCCAGCAGTGGACAGCCAGACTACGAGCAGTACGTC.

V usage is TRBV29-1 and J usage is TRBJ1-1, with 7 bases aligning to TRBD1. Germline V lookup: CDR1 SQVTM, CDR2 ANQGSEA. The CDR3 has 16 amino acids. The trim removed 6 bases at V and 4 bases at J, leaving 17 bases unmatched. The CDR3 is CSVEKESGGMGTEAFF. DNA of the CDR3: TGCAGCGTCGAGAAGGAGTCAGGGGGAATGGGCACTGAAGCTTTCTTT.

This clonotype was detected once. The germline gene is not matched at one end of the junction; a read error may be the cause. The chain couples TRBV5-4 to TRBJ2-3; D ambiguous. There are 12 residues in the CDR3. Germline V CDR1 and CDR2: SGHNT, YYREEE (reference sequence). In DNA, the CDR3 is TGTGCCAGCAGTTTTAAAACGGATATGCAGTATTTT. As protein: CASSFKTDMQYF.

The chain links TRBV4-2 to TRBJ1-2; 7 positions match TRBD1. J gave up 5 bases and V 2 bases, and 8 bases lay outside the gene matches. Germline CDR1 reads LGHNA; CDR2 reads YNFKEQ. The CDR3 runs to 15 residues. CDR3 nucleotide sequence: TGTGCCAGCAGCCAACGGGACAGCGGTTCATATGGCTACACCTTC. Translated: CASSQRDSGSYGYTF.

A remark on this clonotype: Compared with germline, one end of the junction differs, possibly owing to a read error. The chain has TRBV11-3 and TRBJ2-2; TRBD2 aligns across 7 bases. CDR1 and CDR2 (germline): SGHNT, YENEEA. The CDR3 consists of 14 residues. The CDR3 is CSSNRDYITGELFF. CDR3 coding DNA: TGTTCCAGCAACCGGGACTATATCACCGGGGAGCTGTTTTTC.

With respect to this clonotype: Given a much more abundant clone one base away, this may be a read error. The chain is built from TRBV4-1 and TRBJ2-3; D is possibly TRBD1 (6 bases). Germline CDR1 is MGHRA and CDR2 is YSYEKL. The CDR3 length is 15 residues. V gave up 4 bases and J gave up 6 bases, with 17 bases separating them. The CDR3 bases are TGCGCCAGCAGCCCGTCGCTGGGGGCGTGGGATACGCAGTATTTT. It yields the protein CASSPSLGAWDTQYF.

Many counts were recorded for this clonotype. V usage is TRBV11-2 and J usage is TRBJ2-4; D is possibly TRBD1 (5 bases). Trimming left V 3 bases short and J 8 bases short, with 11 bases between. CDR1 and CDR2 (germline): SGHAT, FQNNGV. The CDR3 runs to 13 residues. CDR3 in amino acids: CASSFPGSDIQYF. The DNA of the CDR3 is TGTGCCAGCAGCTTCCCAGGGTCGGACATTCAGTACTTC.

This chain uses TRBV12-3 or TRBV12-4 with TRBJ2-5, with 7 bases matching TRBD2. The CDR3 sequence is 13 residues long. Trimming at V came to 3 bases and at J to 6 bases, leaving 4 bases not matched to a gene. CDR3 in DNA: TGTGCCAGCAGTTTTGGGGGGGAGAAGACCCAGTACTTC. Its translation is CASSFGGEKTQYF.

Relative to its sample, this clonotype is medium-sized (0.01 to 0.1%). This rearrangement joins TRBV11-1 to TRBJ2-1, with D unclear. The V and J ends lost 1 base and 4 bases respectively, with 8 bases between them. This CDR3 has 14 residues. Per the germline V gene, CDR1 is SGHAT and CDR2 is FQDESV (reference sequence). The CDR3 reads CASSLEPTYNEQFF. The CDR3 nucleotides read TGTGCCAGCAGCTTAGAACCTACTTACAATGAGCAGTTCTTC.

The genes are TRBV19 and TRBJ1-1; D gene uncertain. CDR3 size: 14 residues. The V end was cut by 4 bases, the J end by 5 bases, with 14 bases between. Germline CDR1 and CDR2: LNHDA and SQIVND (reference sequence). CDR3 DNA: TGTGCCAGTAGTAGAGACCCCACGAGGACTGAAGCTTTCTTT. It specifies CASSRDPTRTEAFF. The full variable domain, its missing parts supplied by reference TRBV19 and TRBJ1-1, is DGGITQSPKYLFRKEGQNVTLSCEQNLNHDAMYWYRQDPGQGLRLIYYSQIVNDFQKGDIAEGYSVSREKKESFPLTVTSAQKNPTAFYLCASSRDPTRTEAFFGQGTRLTVV.